The rows below give T cell receptor beta chains drawn from one sample of a study of identifying expanded T cells in peripheral blood. Data came from immunoSEQ multiplex PCR; TCRdb stores just in-frame clones and leaves some out. Found here are approximately 100,000 clones, more than 70% of them singletons; the top ten hold 4%. The specimen was blood. The receptors shown here come from a person aged 18 to 69 in good health. The CDR3 runs from the conserved cysteine through the conserved F or W. A D gene is named only where the DNA matches it firmly. The size entry is marked missing in some rows and otherwise reads once, few, many or a size class.

TRBV29-1	TRBJ2-5	-	-	CSVFRGETQYF	TGCAGCGTTTTCCGGGGGGAGACCCAGTACTTC
TRBV6-4	TRBJ2-3	TRBD2	-	CASSDSSGGADTQYF	TGTGCCAGCAGTGACTCTAGCGGGGGGGCCGATACGCAGTATTTT
TRBV30	TRBJ2-2	-	once	CAWSKRVSTGELFF	TGTGCCTGGAGTAAGCGGGTTAGCACCGGGGAGCTGTTTTTT
TRBV6-4	TRBJ2-3	TRBD2	once	CASSDIAGVSDTQYF	TGTGCCAGCAGTGACATAGCGGGAGTCTCAGATACGCAGTATTTT
TRBV7-6	TRBJ1-1	-	-	CASSLGSGDTEAFF	TGTGCCAGCAGCTTAGGTTCAGGGGACACTGAAGCTTTCTTT
TRBV5-1	TRBJ2-7	-	few	CASREGTYEQYF	TGCGCCAGCCGAGAGGGGACCTACGAGCAGTACTTC
TRBV18	TRBJ2-7	TRBD1	once	CASSPMGQGAYEQYF	TGTGCCAGCTCACCAATGGGACAGGGGGCCTACGAGCAGTACTTC
TRBV6-6	TRBJ1-5	-	-	CASRSFRHSNQPQHF	TGTGCCAGCAGAAGTTTCCGTCATAGCAATCAGCCCCAGCATTTT
TRBV7-2	TRBJ2-7	-	-	CASSLKSGWFYEQYF	TGTGCCAGCAGCTTAAAGTCGGGGTGGTTCTACGAGCAGTACTTC
TRBV13	TRBJ2-5	-	-	CASSWRGLQETQYF	TGTGCCAGCAGCTGGCGGGGTCTACAAGAGACCCAGTACTTC